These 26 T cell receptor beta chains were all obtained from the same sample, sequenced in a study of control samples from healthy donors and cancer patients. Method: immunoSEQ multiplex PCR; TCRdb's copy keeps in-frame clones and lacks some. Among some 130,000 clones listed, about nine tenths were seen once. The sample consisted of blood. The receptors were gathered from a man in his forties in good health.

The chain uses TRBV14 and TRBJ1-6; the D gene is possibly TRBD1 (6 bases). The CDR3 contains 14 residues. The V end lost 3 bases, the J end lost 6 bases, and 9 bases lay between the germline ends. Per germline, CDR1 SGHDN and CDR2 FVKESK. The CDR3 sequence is CASSHGQSNSPLHF. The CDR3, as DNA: TGTGCCAGCAGCCATGGACAGAGTAATTCACCCCTCCACTTT.

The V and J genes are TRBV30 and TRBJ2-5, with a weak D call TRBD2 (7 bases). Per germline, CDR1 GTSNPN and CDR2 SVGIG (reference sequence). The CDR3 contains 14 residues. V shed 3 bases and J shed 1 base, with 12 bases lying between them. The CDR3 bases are TGTGCCTGGAGCGGGGGAGGGGGCCAAGAGACCCAGTACTTC. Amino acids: CAWSGGGGQETQYF.

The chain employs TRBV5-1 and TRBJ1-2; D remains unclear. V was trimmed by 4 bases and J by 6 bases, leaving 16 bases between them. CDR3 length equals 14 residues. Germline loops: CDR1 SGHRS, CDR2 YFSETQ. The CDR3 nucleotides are TGCGCCAGCAGCATAATTGGGGAAGGGAATGGCTACACCTTC. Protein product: CASSIIGEGNGYTF.

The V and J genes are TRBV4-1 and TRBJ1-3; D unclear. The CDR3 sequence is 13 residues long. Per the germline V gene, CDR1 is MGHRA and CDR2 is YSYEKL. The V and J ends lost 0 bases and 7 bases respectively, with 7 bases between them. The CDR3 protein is CASSQDRWNTIYF. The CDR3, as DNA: TGCGCCAGCAGCCAAGATCGCTGGAACACCATATATTTT.

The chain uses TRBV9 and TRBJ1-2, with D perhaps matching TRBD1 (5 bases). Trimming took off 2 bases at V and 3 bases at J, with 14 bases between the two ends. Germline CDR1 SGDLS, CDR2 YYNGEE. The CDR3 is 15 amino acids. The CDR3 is CASSVERGAYYGYTF. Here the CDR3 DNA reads TGTGCCAGCAGCGTTGAAAGAGGGGCATACTATGGCTACACCTTC.

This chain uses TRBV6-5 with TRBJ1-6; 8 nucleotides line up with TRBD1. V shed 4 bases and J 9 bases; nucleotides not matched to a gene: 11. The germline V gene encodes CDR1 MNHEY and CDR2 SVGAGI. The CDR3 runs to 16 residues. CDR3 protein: CASSSARGRFSSPLHF. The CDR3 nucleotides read TGTGCCAGCAGTTCAGCCAGGGGGCGTTTTAGTTCACCCCTCCACTTT.

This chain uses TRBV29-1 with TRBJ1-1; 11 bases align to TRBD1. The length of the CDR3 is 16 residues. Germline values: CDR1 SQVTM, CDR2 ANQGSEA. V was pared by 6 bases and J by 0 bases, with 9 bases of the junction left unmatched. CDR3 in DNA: TGCAGCGTGGAGGGGACAGGGGGAAAACTGAACACTGAAGCTTTCTTT. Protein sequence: CSVEGTGGKLNTEAFF. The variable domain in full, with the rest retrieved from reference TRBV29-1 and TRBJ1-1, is SAVISQKPSRDICQRGTSLTIQCQVDSQVTMMFWYRQQPGQSLTLIATANQGSEATYESGFVIDKFPISRPNLTFSTLTVSNMSPEDSSIYLCSVEGTGGKLNTEAFFGQGTRLTVV.

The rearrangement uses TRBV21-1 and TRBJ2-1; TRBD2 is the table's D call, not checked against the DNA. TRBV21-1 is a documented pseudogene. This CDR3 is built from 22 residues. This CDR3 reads CASSKDGGRTSGGPSFSDEQFF. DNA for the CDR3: TGTGCCAGCAGCAAAGACGGCGGCCGGACTAGCGGGGGACCTTCTTTCTCCGATGAGCAGTTCTTC.

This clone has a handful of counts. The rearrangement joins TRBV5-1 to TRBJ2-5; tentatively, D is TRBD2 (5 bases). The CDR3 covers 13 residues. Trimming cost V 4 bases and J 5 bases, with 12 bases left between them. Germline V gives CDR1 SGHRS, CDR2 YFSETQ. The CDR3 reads CASSPRSGETQYF. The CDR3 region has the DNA TGCGCCAGCAGCCCCAGATCGGGGGAGACCCAGTACTTC.

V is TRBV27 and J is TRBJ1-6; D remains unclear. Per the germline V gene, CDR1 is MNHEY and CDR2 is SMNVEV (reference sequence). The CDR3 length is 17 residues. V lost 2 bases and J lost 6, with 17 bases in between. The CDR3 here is CASSLNWGGRFNSPLHF. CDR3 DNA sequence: TGTGCCAGCAGTTTAAACTGGGGAGGGCGGTTTAATTCACCCCTCCACTTT.

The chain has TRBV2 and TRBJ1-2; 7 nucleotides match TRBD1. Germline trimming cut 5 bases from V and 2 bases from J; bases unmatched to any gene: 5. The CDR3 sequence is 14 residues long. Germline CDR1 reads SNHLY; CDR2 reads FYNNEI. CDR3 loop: CASSIDRANYGYTF. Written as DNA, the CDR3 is TGTGCCAGCAGTATAGACAGGGCCAACTATGGCTACACCTTC.

The CDR3 DNA reads TGCAGTGCCACGACCGTCGTTGGCTACACCTTC. This translates into CSATTVVGYTF. The chain joins TRBV20-1 to TRBJ1-2; D gene uncertain. Per germline, CDR1 DFQATT and CDR2 SNEGSKA (reference sequence). The CDR3 is 11 residues long. The V gene lost 6 bases and the J gene lost 7 bases, with 12 bases spanning the gap.

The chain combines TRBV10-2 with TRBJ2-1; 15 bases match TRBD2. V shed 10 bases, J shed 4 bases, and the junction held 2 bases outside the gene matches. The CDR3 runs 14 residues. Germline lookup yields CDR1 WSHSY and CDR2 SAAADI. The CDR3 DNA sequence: TGCGCCACCGGGACTAGCGGGGGGTACAATGAGCAGTTCTTC. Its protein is CATGTSGGYNEQFF.

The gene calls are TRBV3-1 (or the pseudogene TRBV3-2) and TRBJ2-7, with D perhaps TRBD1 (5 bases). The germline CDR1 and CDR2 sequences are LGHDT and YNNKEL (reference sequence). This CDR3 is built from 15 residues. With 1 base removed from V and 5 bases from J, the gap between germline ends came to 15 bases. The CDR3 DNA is TGTGCCAGCAGCCAAGCAGGGTCTGGTTCCCACGAGCAGTACTTC. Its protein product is CASSQAGSGSHEQYF.

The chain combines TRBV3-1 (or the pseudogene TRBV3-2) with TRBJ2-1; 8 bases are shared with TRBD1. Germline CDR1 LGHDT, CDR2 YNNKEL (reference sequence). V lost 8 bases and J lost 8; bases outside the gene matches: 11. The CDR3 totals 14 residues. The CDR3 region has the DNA TGTGCCAGCGACCCGGGACAGGCAGGCCATGAGCAGTTCTTC. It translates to CASDPGQAGHEQFF.

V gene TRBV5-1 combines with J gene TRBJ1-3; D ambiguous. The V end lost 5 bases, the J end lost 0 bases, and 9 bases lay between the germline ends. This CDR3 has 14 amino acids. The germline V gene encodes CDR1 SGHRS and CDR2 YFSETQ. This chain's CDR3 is CASRIGLSGNTIYF. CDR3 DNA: TGCGCCAGCAGAATAGGGCTCTCTGGAAACACCATATATTTT.

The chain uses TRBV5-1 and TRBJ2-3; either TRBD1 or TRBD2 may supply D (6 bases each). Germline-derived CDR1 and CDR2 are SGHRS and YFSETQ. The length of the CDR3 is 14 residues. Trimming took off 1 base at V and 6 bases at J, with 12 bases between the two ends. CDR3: CASSLKGGPDTQYF. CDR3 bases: TGCGCCAGCAGCTTGAAGGGGGGCCCCGATACGCAGTATTTT.

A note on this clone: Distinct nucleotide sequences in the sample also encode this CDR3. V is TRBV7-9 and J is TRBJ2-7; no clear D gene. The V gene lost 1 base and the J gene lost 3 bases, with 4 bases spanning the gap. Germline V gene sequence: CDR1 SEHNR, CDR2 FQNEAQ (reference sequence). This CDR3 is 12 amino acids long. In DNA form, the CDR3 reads TGTGCCAGCAGCTTAGAAAGCTACGAGCAGTACTTC. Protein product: CASSLESYEQYF. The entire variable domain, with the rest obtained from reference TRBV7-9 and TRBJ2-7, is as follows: DTGVSQNPRHKITKRGQNVTFRCDPISEHNRLYWYRQTLGQGPEFLTYFQNEAQLEKSRLLSDRFSAERPKGSFSTLEIQRTEQGDSAMYLCASSLESYEQYFGPGTRLTVT.

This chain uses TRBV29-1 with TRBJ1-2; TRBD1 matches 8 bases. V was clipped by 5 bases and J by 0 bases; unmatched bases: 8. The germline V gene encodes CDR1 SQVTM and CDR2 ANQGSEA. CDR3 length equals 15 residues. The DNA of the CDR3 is TGCAGCGTTCGTACCCCGGACAGGGCTAACTATGGCTACACCTTC. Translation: CSVRTPDRANYGYTF. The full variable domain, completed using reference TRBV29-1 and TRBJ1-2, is SAVISQKPSRDICQRGTSLTIQCQVDSQVTMMFWYRQQPGQSLTLIATANQGSEATYESGFVIDKFPISRPNLTFSTLTVSNMSPEDSSIYLCSVRTPDRANYGYTFGSGTRLTVV.

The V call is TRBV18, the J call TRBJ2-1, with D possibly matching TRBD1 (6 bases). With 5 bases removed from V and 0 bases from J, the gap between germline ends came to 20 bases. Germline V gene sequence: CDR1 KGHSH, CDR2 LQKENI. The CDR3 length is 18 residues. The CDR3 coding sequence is TGTGCCAGCTCAACTGTTAAAGGGGGTAAGAGCTCCTACAATGAGCAGTTCTTC. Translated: CASSTVKGGKSSYNEQFF.

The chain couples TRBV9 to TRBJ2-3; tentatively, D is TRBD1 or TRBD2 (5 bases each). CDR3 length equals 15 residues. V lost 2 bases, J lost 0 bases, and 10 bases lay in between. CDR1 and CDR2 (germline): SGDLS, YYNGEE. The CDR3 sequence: CASSVDGASTDTQYF. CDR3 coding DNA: TGTGCCAGCAGCGTCGACGGGGCTAGCACAGATACGCAGTATTTT.

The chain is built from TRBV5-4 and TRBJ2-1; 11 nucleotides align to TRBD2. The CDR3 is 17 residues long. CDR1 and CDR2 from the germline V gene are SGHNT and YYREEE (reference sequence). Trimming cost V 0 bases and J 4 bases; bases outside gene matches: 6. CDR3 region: CASSLVRLAGNYNEQFF. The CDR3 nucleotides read TGTGCCAGCAGCTTGGTAAGACTAGCGGGGAATTACAATGAGCAGTTCTTC. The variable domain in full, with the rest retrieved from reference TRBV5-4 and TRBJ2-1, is ETGVTQSPTHLIKTRGQQVTLRCSSQSGHNTVSWYQQALGQGPQFIFQYYREEENGRGNFPPRFSGLQFPNYSSELNVNALELDDSALYLCASSLVRLAGNYNEQFFGPGTRLTVL.

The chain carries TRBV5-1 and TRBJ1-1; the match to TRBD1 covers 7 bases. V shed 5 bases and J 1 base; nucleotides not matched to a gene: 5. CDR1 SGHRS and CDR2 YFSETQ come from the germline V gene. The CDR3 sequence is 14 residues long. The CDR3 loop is CASSIGTANTEAFF. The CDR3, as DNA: TGCGCCAGCAGTATCGGGACAGCGAACACTGAAGCTTTCTTT.

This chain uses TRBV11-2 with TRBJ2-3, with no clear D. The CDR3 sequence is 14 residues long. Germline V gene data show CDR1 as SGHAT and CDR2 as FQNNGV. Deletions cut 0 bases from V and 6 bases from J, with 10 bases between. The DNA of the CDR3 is TGTGCCAGCAGCTTAGATCTCCCGAGGGATACGCAGTATTTT. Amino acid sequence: CASSLDLPRDTQYF.

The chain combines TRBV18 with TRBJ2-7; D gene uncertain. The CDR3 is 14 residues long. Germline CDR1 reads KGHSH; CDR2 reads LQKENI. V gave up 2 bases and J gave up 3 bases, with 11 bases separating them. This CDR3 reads CASSPFRPNYEQYF. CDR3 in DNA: TGTGCCAGCTCACCATTTCGTCCAAACTACGAGCAGTACTTC.

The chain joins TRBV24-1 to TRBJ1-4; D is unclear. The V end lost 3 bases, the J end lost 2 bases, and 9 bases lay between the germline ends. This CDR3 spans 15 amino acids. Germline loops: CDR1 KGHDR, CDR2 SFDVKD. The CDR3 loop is CATSDPRSTNEKLFF. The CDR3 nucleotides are TGTGCCACCAGTGATCCTCGTTCTACTAATGAAAAACTGTTTTTT.